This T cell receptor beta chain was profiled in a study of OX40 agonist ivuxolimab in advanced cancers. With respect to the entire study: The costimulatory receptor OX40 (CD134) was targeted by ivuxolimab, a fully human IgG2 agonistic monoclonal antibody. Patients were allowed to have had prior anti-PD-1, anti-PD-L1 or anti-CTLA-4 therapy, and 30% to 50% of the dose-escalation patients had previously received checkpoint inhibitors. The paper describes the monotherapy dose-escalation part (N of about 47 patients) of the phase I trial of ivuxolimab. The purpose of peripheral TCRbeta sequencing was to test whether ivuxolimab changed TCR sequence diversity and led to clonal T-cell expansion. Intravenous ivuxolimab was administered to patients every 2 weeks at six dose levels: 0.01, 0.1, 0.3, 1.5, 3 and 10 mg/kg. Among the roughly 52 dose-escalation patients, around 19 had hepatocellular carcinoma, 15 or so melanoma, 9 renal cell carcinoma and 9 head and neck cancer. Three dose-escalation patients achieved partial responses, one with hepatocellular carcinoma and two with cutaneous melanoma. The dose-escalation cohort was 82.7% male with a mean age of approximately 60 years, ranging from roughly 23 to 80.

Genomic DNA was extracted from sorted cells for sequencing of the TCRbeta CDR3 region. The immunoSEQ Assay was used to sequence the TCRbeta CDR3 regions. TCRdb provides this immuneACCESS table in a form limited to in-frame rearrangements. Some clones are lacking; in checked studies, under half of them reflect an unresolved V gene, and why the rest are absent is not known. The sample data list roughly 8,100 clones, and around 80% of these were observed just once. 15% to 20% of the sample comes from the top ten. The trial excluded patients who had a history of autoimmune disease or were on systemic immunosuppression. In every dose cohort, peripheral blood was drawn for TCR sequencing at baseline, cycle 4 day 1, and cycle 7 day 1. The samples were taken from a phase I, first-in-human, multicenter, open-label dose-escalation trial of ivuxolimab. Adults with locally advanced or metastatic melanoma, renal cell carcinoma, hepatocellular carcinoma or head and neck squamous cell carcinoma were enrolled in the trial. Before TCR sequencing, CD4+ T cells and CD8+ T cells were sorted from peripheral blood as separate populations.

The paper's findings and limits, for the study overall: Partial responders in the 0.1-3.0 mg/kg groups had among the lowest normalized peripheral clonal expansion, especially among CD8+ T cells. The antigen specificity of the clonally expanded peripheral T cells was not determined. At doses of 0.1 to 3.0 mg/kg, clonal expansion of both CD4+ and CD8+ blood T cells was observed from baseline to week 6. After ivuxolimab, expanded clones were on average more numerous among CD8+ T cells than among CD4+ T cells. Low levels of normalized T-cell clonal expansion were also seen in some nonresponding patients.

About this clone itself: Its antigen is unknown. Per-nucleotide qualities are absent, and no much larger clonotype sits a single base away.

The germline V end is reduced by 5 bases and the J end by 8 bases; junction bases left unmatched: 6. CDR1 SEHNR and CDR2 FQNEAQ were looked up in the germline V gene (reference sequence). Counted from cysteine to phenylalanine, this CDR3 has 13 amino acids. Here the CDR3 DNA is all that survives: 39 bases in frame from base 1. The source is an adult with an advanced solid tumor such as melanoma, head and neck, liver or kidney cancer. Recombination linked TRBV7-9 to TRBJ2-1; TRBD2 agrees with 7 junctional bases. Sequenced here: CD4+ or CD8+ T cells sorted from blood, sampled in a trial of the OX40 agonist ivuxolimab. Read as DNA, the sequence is TGTGCCAGCAGCCCCCCCCGGGGGGATGAGCAGTTCTTC. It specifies CASSPPRGDEQFF.